This is a list of T cell receptor beta chains from one sample in a study of blood T cell repertoires in COVID-19. The protocol was immunoSEQ multiplex PCR, while the TCRdb copy is restricted to in-frame clones and leaves out a portion. Of 150,000 to 200,000 clones listed, around nine tenths are singletons. The sample comprised peripheral blood. Receptors originate from a woman aged 70-85 years with COVID-19, enrolled during active disease. Both conserved end residues are part of each CDR3. A D gene is named only where the DNA matches it firmly. The size field is filled for only some rows; it gives once, few, many or a size class.

J: TRBJ2-7; V: TRBV4-3; size: NA; D: TRBD2; CDR3: CASSQEQGGLGEQYF; DNA: TGCGCCAGCAGCCAAGAGCAAGGGGGACTAGGTGAGCAGTACTTC
J: TRBJ1-2; V: TRBV28; size: once; D: NA; CDR3: CASSLRSYGYTF; DNA: TGTGCCAGCAGTTTACGGTCCTATGGCTACACCTTC
J: TRBJ2-2; V: TRBV30; size: NA; D: TRBD1; CDR3: CAWSTQGSTGELFF; DNA: TGTGCCTGGAGCACACAGGGGTCCACCGGGGAGCTGTTTTTT
J: TRBJ1-5; V: TRBV19; size: NA; D: NA; CDR3: CASSLGRLADQPQHF; DNA: TGTGCCAGTAGCCTTGGACGGCTAGCGGATCAGCCCCAGCATTTT
J: TRBJ2-1; V: TRBV11-3; size: NA; D: NA; CDR3: CASSPRSGLYNEQFF; DNA: TGTGCCAGCAGCCCACGCAGCGGGCTCTACAATGAGCAGTTCTTC
J: TRBJ2-7; V: TRBV5-1; size: NA; D: NA; CDR3: CASSIGLTYEQYF; DNA: TGCGCCAGCAGCATAGGACTTACCTACGAGCAGTACTTC
J: TRBJ1-1; V: TRBV28; size: NA; D: NA; CDR3: CASSRGENTEAFF; DNA: TGTGCCAGCTCCAGGGGCGAGAACACTGAAGCTTTCTTT
J: TRBJ2-1; V: TRBV5-1; size: NA; D: NA; CDR3: CASSLGGASDEQFF; DNA: TGCGCCAGCAGCTTGGGAGGTGCGTCGGATGAGCAGTTCTTC
J: TRBJ1-2; V: TRBV12-3/TRBV12-4; size: NA; D: NA; CDR3: CASRGRRIGYTF; DNA: TGTGCCAGCAGGGGGCGAAGGATTGGCTACACCTTC
J: TRBJ2-7; V: TRBV7-8; size: NA; D: NA; CDR3: CASSLDSGSSYEQYF; DNA: TGTGCCAGCAGCTTGGACTCGGGCTCTTCCTACGAGCAGTACTTC
J: TRBJ1-1; V: TRBV6-6; size: NA; D: NA; CDR3: CASSFSDGRTEAFF; DNA: TGTGCCAGCAGCTTTTCGGACGGGAGGACTGAAGCTTTCTTT
J: TRBJ1-2; V: TRBV27; size: NA; D: TRBD1; CDR3: CASSFRGLGYGYTF; DNA: TGTGCCAGCAGTTTCAGGGGGCTTGGCTATGGCTACACCTTC
J: TRBJ1-1; V: TRBV6-5; size: NA; D: NA; CDR3: CASSSTGRGWTEAFF; DNA: TGTGCCAGCAGTTCCACGGGTAGGGGATGGACTGAAGCTTTCTTT
J: TRBJ2-1; V: TRBV19; size: NA; D: NA; CDR3: CASSMFLGQKSEQFF; DNA: TGTGCCAGTAGTATGTTTCTAGGTCAGAAATCTGAGCAGTTCTTC
J: TRBJ2-2; V: TRBV7-3; size: NA; D: TRBD2; CDR3: CASSVGTSGYMNTGELFF; DNA: TGTGCCAGCAGCGTCGGAACTAGCGGATATATGAACACCGGGGAGCTGTTTTTT
J: TRBJ2-4; V: TRBV4-1; size: NA; D: TRBD2; CDR3: CASSQEISGRVRYF; DNA: TGCGCCAGCAGCCAAGAGATTAGCGGGAGGGTTCGGTACTTC
J: TRBJ2-7; V: TRBV27; size: few; D: TRBD2; CDR3: CASSLGSGRTYEQYF; DNA: TGTGCCAGCAGTTTGGGAAGCGGGAGGACCTACGAGCAGTACTTC
J: TRBJ2-1; V: TRBV7-9; size: many; D: NA; CDR3: CASSNPSQGEQFF; DNA: TGTGCCAGCAGCAACCCCTCCCAGGGTGAGCAGTTCTTC
J: TRBJ1-1; V: TRBV6-5; size: NA; D: NA; CDR3: CASRRSGEGNTEAFF; DNA: TGTGCCAGCAGAAGATCGGGAGAGGGGAACACTGAAGCTTTCTTT
J: TRBJ2-6; V: TRBV28; size: NA; D: NA; CDR3: CASSLARAFGANVLTF; DNA: TGTGCCAGCAGTTTAGCCAGGGCCTTTGGGGCCAACGTCCTGACTTTC
J: TRBJ1-6; V: TRBV2; size: NA; D: NA; CDR3: CASNSRPAGLYSPLHF; DNA: TGTGCCAGTAACTCGCGGCCCGCAGGGTTGTATTCACCCCTCCACTTT
J: TRBJ1-1; V: TRBV4-3; size: once; D: NA; CDR3: CASSQTRVARAFF; DNA: TGCGCCAGCAGCCAAACTCGGGTGGCTCGAGCTTTCTTT
J: TRBJ1-1; V: TRBV3-1/TRBV3-2; size: NA; D: TRBD1; CDR3: CASSQQGALNTEAFF; DNA: TGTGCCAGCAGCCAACAGGGGGCGCTTAACACTGAAGCTTTCTTT
J: TRBJ1-2; V: TRBV7-9; size: NA; D: TRBD1; CDR3: CASSLDRGNYGYTF; DNA: TGTGCCAGCAGCTTAGACAGGGGGAACTATGGCTACACCTTC
J: TRBJ2-6; V: TRBV10-3; size: NA; D: TRBD2; CDR3: CAISDKGLEISGANVLTF; DNA: TGTGCCATCAGTGATAAGGGACTAGAAATCTCTGGGGCCAACGTCCTGACTTTC
J: TRBJ1-1; V: TRBV19; size: NA; D: TRBD1; CDR3: CASHKRQGLGTEAFF; DNA: TGTGCCAGCCATAAGAGACAGGGGCTGGGCACTGAAGCTTTCTTT
J: TRBJ1-2; V: TRBV6-5; size: NA; D: NA; CDR3: CASSYSLTDYGYTF; DNA: TGTGCCAGCAGTTACTCGCTGACAGACTATGGCTACACCTTC
J: TRBJ1-6; V: TRBV20-1; size: NA; D: NA; CDR3: CSVTRNSPLHF; DNA: TGCAGTGTTACTAGGAATTCACCCCTCCACTTT
J: TRBJ2-7; V: TRBV19; size: NA; D: TRBD1; CDR3: CASTPTGIYEQYF; DNA: TGTGCCAGTACCCCGACAGGGATCTACGAGCAGTACTTC
J: TRBJ1-4; V: TRBV11-3; size: NA; D: TRBD1; CDR3: CASSSRTGVNEKLFF; DNA: TGTGCCAGCAGCTCAAGGACAGGGGTAAATGAAAAACTGTTTTTT
J: TRBJ1-1; V: TRBV18; size: NA; D: NA; CDR3: CASSRSGGTEAFF; DNA: TGTGCCAGCTCACGAAGTGGCGGCACTGAAGCTTTCTTT
J: TRBJ2-7; V: TRBV3-1/TRBV3-2; size: NA; D: NA; CDR3: CASSREYEQYF; DNA: TGTGCCAGCAGCAGAGAATACGAGCAGTACTTC
J: TRBJ2-4; V: TRBV5-6; size: NA; D: TRBD2; CDR3: CASSVLAGGPPNIQYF; DNA: TGTGCCAGCAGCGTACTAGCGGGAGGGCCCCCGAACATTCAGTACTTC
J: TRBJ1-6; V: TRBV9; size: NA; D: NA; CDR3: CASSEGVTPLHF; DNA: TGTGCCAGCAGCGAAGGGGTAACACCCCTCCACTTT
J: TRBJ1-2; V: TRBV28; size: few; D: NA; CDR3: CASSLAPAANYGYTF; DNA: TGTGCCAGCAGTTTAGCTCCAGCGGCGAACTATGGCTACACCTTC
J: TRBJ1-2; V: TRBV30; size: NA; D: NA; CDR3: CAWTPGIYGYTF; DNA: TGTGCCTGGACTCCAGGGATCTATGGCTACACCTTC
J: TRBJ2-4; V: TRBV29-1; size: NA; D: TRBD1; CDR3: CSASDRGAKNIQYF; DNA: TGCAGCGCGTCGGACAGGGGAGCCAAAAACATTCAGTACTTC
J: TRBJ2-7; V: TRBV11-3; size: NA; D: NA; CDR3: CASSLQGFHEQYF; DNA: TGTGCCAGCAGCCTACAGGGTTTCCACGAGCAGTACTTC
J: TRBJ2-7; V: TRBV27; size: NA; D: TRBD2; CDR3: CASSSKPLASGRYYEQYF; DNA: TGTGCCAGCAGTTCCAAACCTTTGGCTAGCGGGAGGTACTACGAGCAGTACTTC
J: TRBJ1-3; V: TRBV2; size: NA; D: NA; CDR3: CASSEAGLGNTIYF; DNA: TGTGCCAGCAGTGAGGCGGGACTTGGAAACACCATATATTTT
J: TRBJ2-1; V: TRBV24-1; size: NA; D: NA; CDR3: CATSALDNPNEQFF; DNA: TGTGCCACCAGTGCTTTAGACAACCCCAATGAGCAGTTCTTC
J: TRBJ2-1; V: TRBV6-4; size: NA; D: TRBD2; CDR3: CASSLNRDYPYNEQFF; DNA: TGTGCCAGCAGTTTAAACCGGGACTACCCATACAATGAGCAGTTCTTC
J: TRBJ2-1; V: TRBV7-2; size: few; D: TRBD1; CDR3: CASSLQRQGYNEQFF; DNA: TGTGCCAGCAGCTTACAAAGACAGGGTTACAATGAGCAGTTCTTC
J: TRBJ2-1; V: TRBV7-9; size: NA; D: TRBD2; CDR3: CASSLQLAGGMDEQFF; DNA: TGTGCCAGCAGCCTACAACTAGCGGGAGGGATGGATGAGCAGTTCTTC
J: TRBJ2-1; V: TRBV28; size: NA; D: TRBD1; CDR3: CASKEGQLARNEQFF; DNA: TGTGCCAGCAAAGAGGGACAGTTAGCTCGTAATGAGCAGTTCTTC
J: TRBJ1-6; V: TRBV5-4; size: NA; D: NA; CDR3: CASSGGTGNSPLHF; DNA: TGTGCCAGCAGTGGAGGGACGGGGAATTCACCCCTCCACTTT